This T cell receptor (beta chain) was found in a study of cytomegalovirus exposure and HLA in healthy donors. General study results and limits: The analysis excluded some indistinguishable V segments, including TRBV6-2 and TRBV6-3.

CDR3 length: 14 residues. Looked up from germline, CDR1 is SGDLS and CDR2 is YYNGEE. V trimming: 4 bases; J trimming: 5 bases; junction bases outside the gene matches: 6. In the case of this clone: What it recognizes is unknown.

The study ran its PCR with 60 Vbeta and 13 Jbeta primers. TCRdb's table, derived via immunoSEQ multiplex PCR, lists solely in-frame clones and lacks some. The data hold approximately 170,000 clones, with more than 70% observed a single time. The chain is built from TRBV9 and TRBJ1-2; TRBD1 matches 9 bases. The sequenced material came from PBMCs. The source is a woman between 45 and 60 years old in good health and CMV-seropositive. The chain's CDR3 is CASSTTGGGYGYTF. The CDR3 region has the DNA TGTGCCAGCAGCACCACAGGGGGCGGGTATGGCTACACCTTC.